The sequence of this TCR beta chain was determined in a study of cytomegalovirus exposure and HLA in healthy donors (dated by TCRdb to the late 2010s). With regard to the full study: In an earlier analysis of several hundred of the donors, roughly 300 Gb of sequence data and 100 million or so unique TCR beta sequences from about 179 million T cells were reported. Roughly 300 gigabases of sequencing data and roughly 80 million unique TCR sequences made up an early release that covered approximately 700 HLA-typed donors. Among the approximately 420 genotyped donors, 81% belonged to the genetic ancestry cluster associated with self-reported Caucasian donors. The aim of the study was to test whether cataloging public T cell receptors could identify signatures of past pathogen exposure. The T cell repertoires of around 670 subjects were profiled by immunosequencing and related to cytomegalovirus serostatus. Besides the first cohort of around 700 subjects, a separate validation cohort made up of 120 different subjects was used. To predict cytomegalovirus infection status, the study combined high-throughput TCR immunosequencing, statistical association of individual TCRs with disease status, and machine learning. To study patterns of TCR occurrence, a later analysis re-analyzed previously published TCR beta repertoires from around 670 donors and added high-resolution HLA genotyping. In the later analysis, no new phenotypic data were used to find candidate immune exposures; instead, reliance was placed on TCR beta sequences and their occurrence across donors. To decide whether each TCR beta V gene segment behaved as functional or pseudogenic, an earlier analysis of 587 of the donors relied on high-throughput TCR beta sequencing. Donor age, sex, ethnicity and CMV serostatus were collected together with the repertoire data. In a later genetic analysis, genome-wide SNP genotypes for 398 of the 666 donors were used, and that subset was treated as a discovery cohort. All discovery cohort repertoires had been generated on a single sequencing platform. HLA typing covered class I and class II loci at four-digit resolution. The number of typed donors differed by locus: roughly 629-630 for A, B, C, DRB1 and DQB1; 522 for DQA1; some 610 for DPA1; and roughly 490 for DPB1. Roughly five DR-DQ haplotypes were handled as single units for association and clustering because linkage in the cohort was strong. On average, 235,054 unique TCR beta nucleotide sequences were sequenced per donor among 398 genotyped donors of the cohort, with 15% to 20% of those sequences being non-productive.

With regard to this clone: Its antigen remains unidentified. The sample holds no much larger clone one base away, and base qualities are not on file.

Overall results and qualifications from the work: About 15 rarely observed V segments, including chromosome 9 orphons, were excluded from the earlier analysis of several hundred of the donors because counts were too low. In a later analysis, most CMV-associated TCR beta chains were found to appear HLA-restricted, with HLA associations seemingly driven largely by CMV exposure. Assigning TCR associations to individual alleles was difficult when HLA alleles, especially DR and DQ, strongly co-occurred. The classifier was reported to diagnose cytomegalovirus status with high specificity and sensitivity in both the original cohort and the validation cohort. In vitro tests confirmed that a few of the cytomegalovirus-associated TCR beta chains recognize cytomegalovirus antigens. Most TCR sequences were observed very rarely across donors, whereas some public TCRs were present in many individuals. This cohort had only TCR beta chains sequenced, and the lack of alpha or paired-chain data limited which features could be detected. The study gave a list of 150 to 200 TCR beta chains associated with cytomegalovirus. In a later analysis, the rate of TCR association differed among HLA loci, with DRB1 alleles having the most associated TCRs and HLA-C alleles having the fewest. The authors suggested that the approach could potentially be extended to other disease states and immunological phenotypes. The 87-base-pair reads could not distinguish some IMGT-functional V segments, including TRBV6-2 and TRBV6-3, so those segments were excluded. Because HLA typing was missing for some donors at each locus, association tests included only the typed subset. In a later genetic analysis, fewer N-insertions in productive TCRs were reported among donors in an Asian-associated ancestry cluster than the roughly 640-donor mean. CMV serostatus was the only immune exposure information available for the cohort. A further reported finding was that TCR beta sequences accurately predicted the HLA-A and HLA-B alleles for most subjects in the first cohort. In an earlier analysis of under 600 of the donors, most TCR beta V segments were observed in productive rearrangements about 87% or about 30% of the time, broadly matching IMGT annotations. In a later analysis, HLA-associated TCR beta chains were found to be more clonally expanded and to have lower generation probabilities than equally common non-associated chains. In a later analysis, several top co-occurrence clusters were reported to appear linked to parvovirus B19, influenza, CMV and Epstein-Barr virus. In a later analysis, 15,000 to 20,000 TCR beta sequences were associated with specific HLA alleles at a false discovery rate of 0.05. Linkage disequilibrium might explain the correlated functional status among segregating V segments, but an unknown experimental factor could not be ruled out. Roughly uniform sequencing depth across donors was assumed in presence/absence analyses, although this assumption may not hold. The sequencing pipeline was judged likely to have produced a cluster of highly shared sequence variants as a technical artifact. An association between a missense DCLRE1C variant and V-gene and J-gene trimming of TCR beta chains was found in a later genetic analysis and replicated in an independent cohort.

Including cysteine and phenylalanine, the CDR3 has 15 amino acids. The CDR3 DNA has 45 bases and is translated from base 1. V is shortened by 9 bases, J by 4 bases, and the region joining them spans 21 bases. CDR1 is given as SGHTA and CDR2 as FQGNSA, both from the germline V gene. The cohort comprised 710 or so healthy bone marrow donors. At the time of sampling, every cohort member was nominally healthy, though immune exposures that went unrecorded were likely present. The donor was CMV seropositive and was included in the group of 300 or so seropositive cohort members. A peripheral blood sample was collected from each donor, and TCR beta sequencing was performed on peripheral blood mononuclear cells. The Qiagen DNeasy Blood Extraction Kit was used to extract genomic DNA from the blood cell samples. Library construction relied on the immunoSEQ multiplex PCR assay. For the multiplex PCR, a mixture combining 60 forward primers for TCR Vbeta segments and 13 reverse primers for TCR Jbeta segments was used. The CDR3 region of rearranged TCR beta genes was amplified from genomic DNA by a multiplex PCR assay. On the Illumina HiSeq System, the amplified TCR beta libraries were sequenced as 87-base-pair reads. As for the original processing: Across the 600 to 700 repertoires, a later analysis counted approximately 83 million unique TCR beta chains, 9.5 million to 12 million of which were shared by at least two donors. Raw reads were error-corrected and collapsed into unique sequences by a nearest-neighbor algorithm in which closely related sequences were merged to remove PCR and sequencing errors. V, D and J gene segments were assigned by aligning CDR3 sequences to IMGT reference sequences. Each retained sequence needed at least a six-nucleotide match to both a V gene segment and a J gene segment. Rearrangements were called productive when the CDR3 lacked stop codons and stayed in frame with V and J; all others were non-productive. CDR3 was defined according to IMGT convention as the region running from the second conserved V-encoded cysteine to the conserved J-encoded phenylalanine. The earlier analysis of some 550 of the donors excluded any sequence lacking an unambiguous match to a single V gene segment. An earlier analysis of several hundred of the donors called V segments functional above 56.7% productive rearrangements and segregating when the between-donor standard deviation exceeded 5%. To diagnose cytomegalovirus status from the catalog of TCR beta chain sequences, a statistical classification framework was built. In a later analysis, V and J genes were assigned by comparing TCR nucleotide sequences against IMGT/GENE-DB human TR gene sequences. A later analysis assigned CDR3 sequences and most-parsimonious VDJ recombination scenarios with the TCRdist pipeline. In a later analysis, each TCR beta chain was defined by its CDR3 amino acid sequence together with its V-gene family, and reads without a unique V-gene family were excluded. A later analysis removed 550 to 650 highly shared, low-generation-probability nucleotide sequences to deal with suspected cross-contamination and a sequencing artifact. In a later analysis, a clonal expansion index for each public chain was calculated from normalized within-repertoire ranks of inferred template counts. In a later analysis, generation probabilities were computed using a VDJ recombination model fitted to out-of-frame rearrangements, and the results were checked against IGoR. In a later analysis, TCR-TCR, TCR-HLA and TCR-CMV co-occurrence was scored with hypergeometric tests, and a repertoire-size bias correction was applied to TCR pairs. In a later analysis, false discovery rates were estimated by permuting HLA or CMV assignments 20 times. In a later analysis, co-occurring TCRs were grouped using DBSCAN, and TCRdist sequence similarity was added for clustering within HLA-allele-positive subsets. Repertoires with fewer than 30,000 or more than 120,000 public chains were left out of co-occurrence clustering, as were a few repertoires with anomalous nucleotide sharing. TCRdb took over this immuneACCESS table, retaining in-frame rearrangements with V and J assigned. Such tables are incomplete; in checked studies, under half of the missing clones stem from an unresolved V gene, and the remainder is unexplained. V and J calls and clone size follow that table, whereas D and trimming were derived from the DNA. The sample table records over 85,000 clones; roughly four fifths of these occur just once. More than 3% of the sample is taken by the ten largest.

This clonotype was obtained from a female donor in good health and CMV-seropositive. This receptor chain uses TRBV7-2 and TRBJ1-2, with the D gene not confidently named. Sequencing was performed on PBMCs. The DNA is TGTGCCAGTTACAAACCCCCCGGAGATCTCTATGGCTACACCTTC. Translated, this is CASYKPPGDLYGYTF.